These 27 T cell receptor beta chains share one sample of origin, sequenced in a study of T cell responses to AZD1222 COVID-19 vaccine. Data came from immunoSEQ multiplex PCR; TCRdb stores just in-frame clones and leaves some out. The sample includes roughly 140,000 clones, just over 90% of them seen just once. The sequenced sample was peripheral blood, obtained on day 0 of AZD1222 vaccination. All receptors derive from an adult in good health.

This clone appeared once. The chain recombines TRBV7-2 with TRBJ1-5; 8 bases align to TRBD1. In germline, CDR1 is SGHTA, CDR2 FQGNSA. The junction had 9 bases not matched to a gene; V was cut back by 5 bases and J by 6 bases. The CDR3 totals 15 residues. The CDR3 spells CASSLTGGWGQPQHF. CDR3 DNA sequence: TGTGCCAGCAGCCTAACAGGGGGTTGGGGTCAGCCCCAGCATTTT.

This sequence joins TRBV4-1 and TRBJ1-1; TRBD1 is a possible D gene (6 bases). V was clipped by 0 bases and J by 4 bases, with 9 bases between them. The CDR3 is 14 amino acids. Germline CDR1 is MGHRA and CDR2 is YSYEKL. The CDR3 region has the DNA TGCGCCAGCAGCCAAGATCGGGGGCCCACTGAAGCTTTCTTT. Its protein is CASSQDRGPTEAFF.

The chain is built from TRBV6-4 and TRBJ1-6; D is ambiguous. The CDR3 spans 15 residues. The germline CDR1 and CDR2 sequences are MRHNA and SNTAGT. Deletions cut 5 bases from V and 9 bases from J, with 17 bases between. CDR3 amino acids: CASSSDPLPGSPLHF. In DNA form, the CDR3 reads TGTGCCAGCAGTAGCGACCCTCTACCGGGTTCACCCCTCCACTTT.

The chain is built from TRBV5-6 and TRBJ1-2; maybe TRBD1 (6 bases). Deletions cut 0 bases from V and 8 bases from J, with 11 bases between. CDR1 and CDR2 (germline): SGHDT, YYEEEE. This CDR3 spans 13 amino acids. The CDR3 here is CASSLAGGKGYTF. The DNA for the CDR3 is TGTGCCAGCAGCTTGGCCGGGGGCAAGGGCTACACCTTC.

The V call is TRBV11-3, the J call TRBJ1-1; TRBD1 is a possible D gene (5 bases). This CDR3 has 14 amino acids. Trimming took 3 bases from V and 4 from J, leaving 12 bases between them. Germline V gives CDR1 SGHNT, CDR2 YENEEA. The CDR3 sequence: CASSFRDYATEAFF. The CDR3 DNA sequence: TGTGCCAGCAGCTTCAGGGATTACGCCACTGAAGCTTTCTTT.

This sequence joins TRBV11-2 and TRBJ2-1, with D possibly being TRBD1 (5 bases). V was shortened by 0 bases and J by 13 bases, with 13 bases between the two germline ends. Germline V gives CDR1 SGHAT, CDR2 FQNNGV. CDR3 size: 13 residues. CDR3 sequence (DNA): TGTGCCAGCAGCTTAGAGCGACAGTATACACAGTTCTTC. This codes for CASSLERQYTQFF.

The rearrangement joins TRBV2 to TRBJ1-2; D may be TRBD1 (5 bases). Germline V gene data show CDR1 as SNHLY and CDR2 as FYNNEI. V was pared by 8 bases and J by 4 bases, with 11 bases between. The CDR3 loop spans 12 amino acids. CDR3 DNA: TGTGCCAGCGAATCAGGGCGCTATGGCTACACCTTC. As protein: CASESGRYGYTF.

This chain connects TRBV11-3 to TRBJ2-1; TRBD1 aligns across 8 bases. The CDR3 runs to 17 residues. Germline CDR1 and CDR2: SGHNT and YENEEA. The ends lost 1 base at V and 8 bases at J; junction bases unmatched: 13. CDR3 region: CASSLGDRMSPGDEQFF. The CDR3 coding sequence is TGTGCCAGCAGCTTAGGGGACAGGATGTCCCCCGGGGATGAGCAGTTCTTC.

The V and J genes are TRBV3-1 (or the pseudogene TRBV3-2) and TRBJ2-7; D is unresolved. Trimming removed 5 bases from V and 2 bases from J, with 7 bases in between. Germline V lookup: CDR1 LGHDT, CDR2 YNNKEL (reference sequence). The CDR3 consists of 12 residues. In DNA, the CDR3 is TGTGCCAGCAGCGCCCTGGCCTACGAGCAGTACTTC. Its translation: CASSALAYEQYF.

The V call is TRBV2, the J call TRBJ1-4, with a possible D match to TRBD1 (5 bases). V was clipped by 3 bases and J by 7 bases, with 12 bases between them. The CDR3 has 14 amino acids. Germline V lookup: CDR1 SNHLY, CDR2 FYNNEI. DNA of the CDR3: TGTGCCAGCAGTGAGATGGGGGTTCGTGAAAAACTGTTTTTT. It is translated as CASSEMGVREKLFF.

This clone was found once. The chain uses TRBV7-2 and TRBJ2-5; no definite D call. V lost 2 bases to trimming and J lost 7 bases, with 8 bases between them. The germline V gene encodes CDR1 SGHTA and CDR2 FQGNSA. This CDR3 contains 12 residues. The CDR3 region has the DNA TGTGCCAGCAGCTTAACTTCAGGGACCCAGTACTTC. It specifies CASSLTSGTQYF.

A single count supports this clone. The CDR3 spells CASSREGSSTDTQYF. The DNA for the CDR3 is TGTGCCAGTAGTAGGGAGGGGAGTTCCACAGATACGCAGTATTTT. The chain couples TRBV19 to TRBJ2-3; TRBD2 aligns across 7 bases. This CDR3 is 15 amino acids long. V was pared by 4 bases and J by 2 bases, with 6 bases of the junction left unmatched. Germline V gene data show CDR1 as LNHDA and CDR2 as SQIVND (reference sequence).

The chain combines TRBV5-1 with TRBJ2-1; a weak D match, TRBD2 (6 bases). CDR3 length: 14 amino acids. The germline V gene has CDR1 SGHRS and CDR2 YFSETQ. Between the trimmed V and J ends, which lost 1 base and 2 bases, there was a span of 7 bases. CDR3 in amino acids: CASSLPGAYNEQFF. The DNA of the CDR3 is TGCGCCAGCAGCTTGCCGGGGGCCTACAATGAGCAGTTCTTC.

The chain employs TRBV5-1 and TRBJ2-1; no firm D call. Germline CDR1 and CDR2: SGHRS and YFSETQ. The CDR3 sequence is 14 residues long. Trimming cost V 3 bases and J 10 bases, with 17 bases left between them. As DNA, the CDR3 is TGCGCCAGCAGCTCCCGGACGGACCCCGGGGAGCAGTTCTTC. Translation: CASSSRTDPGEQFF.

Turning to this clone: Within the sample, other DNA sequences also encode this same CDR3. The CDR3 spells CASSMGTYEQYF. CDR3 DNA sequence: TGTGCCAGTAGTATGGGCACCTACGAGCAGTACTTC. The chain has TRBV19 and TRBJ2-7; no reliable D call. The CDR3 runs to 12 residues. Per germline, CDR1 LNHDA and CDR2 SQIVND (reference sequence). Trimming took off 3 bases at V and 2 bases at J, with 5 bases between the two ends.

CDR3 region: CASSLGRNEKLFF. CDR3 nucleotide sequence: TGTGCCAGCAGCTTAGGGCGGAATGAAAAACTGTTTTTT. This rearrangement joins TRBV5-5 to TRBJ1-4, with D hard to call. Trimming removed 2 bases from V and 5 bases from J, with 7 bases in between. Per the germline V gene, CDR1 is SGHKS and CDR2 is YYEKEE (reference sequence). The CDR3 has 13 amino acids.

This clone showed up just once. V usage is TRBV5-1 and J usage is TRBJ1-3; D is unresolved. This CDR3 is 13 amino acids long. V lost 4 bases and J lost 4, with 9 bases in between. Germline V gene data show CDR1 as SGHRS and CDR2 as YFSETQ. The CDR3 reads CASSDGSGNTIYF. As DNA, the CDR3 is TGCGCCAGCAGCGATGGTTCCGGAAACACCATATATTTT. Full variable domain (missing parts from reference TRBV5-1 and TRBJ1-3): KAGVTQTPRYLIKTRGQQVTLSCSPISGHRSVSWYQQTPGQGLQFLFEYFSETQRNKGNFPGRFSGRQFSNSRSEMNVSTLELGDSALYLCASSDGSGNTIYFGEGSWLTVV.

The chain is built from TRBV7-2 and TRBJ2-2; D not certain. V lost 5 bases, J lost 4 bases, and 11 bases lay in between. CDR1 SGHTA and CDR2 FQGNSA come from the germline V gene. The CDR3 consists of 14 residues. The CDR3 here is CASSPLQSTGELFF. In DNA, the CDR3 is TGTGCCAGCAGCCCGTTGCAATCCACCGGGGAGCTGTTTTTT.

V gene TRBV5-1 combines with J gene TRBJ2-1; TRBD2 matches 11 bases. The CDR3 has 18 residues. The V segment lost 4 bases and the J segment 1 base; nucleotides outside the gene matches: 10. CDR1 is SGHRS and CDR2 is YFSETQ in the germline V gene. This CDR3 reads CASSPVPSGGRSYNEQFF. The CDR3 DNA sequence: TGCGCCAGCAGCCCTGTCCCTAGCGGGGGGCGATCCTACAATGAGCAGTTCTTC.

This chain joins TRBV30 and TRBJ1-1; 7 nucleotides match TRBD1. This CDR3 contains 14 residues. V gave up 4 bases and J gave up 1 base; unmatched junction bases: 6. Germline V gene data show CDR1 as GTSNPN and CDR2 as SVGIG (reference sequence). The CDR3 reads CAWTPDRENTEAFF. As DNA, the CDR3 is TGTGCCTGGACCCCAGACAGGGAGAACACTGAAGCTTTCTTT.

The chain employs TRBV6-1 and TRBJ2-3; 9 nucleotides line up with TRBD2. CDR1 MNHNS and CDR2 SASEGT come from the germline V gene. Trimming cost V 1 base and J 2 bases; bases outside gene matches: 4. The CDR3 consists of 16 residues. CDR3 nucleotides: TGTGCCAGCAGTGAAGTGGCGGGAGGGAACACAGATACGCAGTATTTT. Translation: CASSEVAGGNTDTQYF.

Points on this clone: Other DNA sequences in this specimen translate into the identical CDR3. The chain joins TRBV4-1 to TRBJ2-2; either TRBD1 or TRBD2 may supply D (5 bases each). The CDR3 has 14 amino acids. V was clipped by 0 bases and J by 6 bases, with 8 bases between them. Per germline, CDR1 MGHRA and CDR2 YSYEKL. The CDR3 DNA follows: TGCGCCAGCAGCCAAGATGGGGGTGCCGGGGAGCTGTTTTTT. Its protein product is CASSQDGGAGELFF.

Written as DNA, the CDR3 is TGTGCCATCAGAGGGACTAGCGGGAGGTGGTTCGCCGGGGAGCTGTTTTTT. It encodes CAIRGTSGRWFAGELFF. The rearrangement links TRBV10-3 to TRBJ2-2; 15 nucleotides line up with TRBD2. CDR1 is ENHRY and CDR2 is SYGVKD in the germline V gene. This CDR3 is 17 amino acids long. Trimming took 6 bases from V and 6 from J; bases not matched to a gene: 8.

The chain recombines TRBV3-1 (or the pseudogene TRBV3-2) with TRBJ1-1; D unresolved. Trimming left V 0 bases short and J 0 bases short, with 8 bases between. Looked up from germline, CDR1 is LGHDT and CDR2 is YNNKEL (reference sequence). The CDR3 runs 15 residues. As DNA, the CDR3 is TGTGCCAGCAGCCAAGATTGGGGAGTGAACACTGAAGCTTTCTTT. This sequence encodes CASSQDWGVNTEAFF.

The chain has TRBV5-1 and TRBJ1-4; 12 bases match TRBD1. Germline V gives CDR1 SGHRS, CDR2 YFSETQ. The CDR3 loop spans 15 amino acids. Trimming removed 4 bases from V and 8 bases from J; junction bases left unmatched: 6. The chain's CDR3 is CASSPGTGGREKLFF. CDR3 nucleotides: TGCGCCAGCAGCCCAGGGACAGGGGGCAGGGAAAAACTGTTTTTT.

Worth noting for this clone: Relative to the germline gene, one junction end is altered; a read error may explain this. The chain carries TRBV23-1 and TRBJ2-5; D possibly corresponds to TRBD2 (6 bases). TRBV23-1 is an ORF; its function is uncertain. CDR3 length equals 12 residues. The CDR3 sequence is CASSPAGQADNF. CDR3 nucleotides: TGCGCCAGCAGTCCGGCGGGGCAGGCCGATAACTTC.

This clone was counted once. This rearrangement joins TRBV21-1 to TRBJ1-2. TRBV21-1 is a pseudogene locus. This CDR3 region has 13 residues. The CDR3 loop reads CASSTPPGGGYTF. In DNA, the CDR3 is TGTGCCAGCAGCACCCCACCCGGGGGCGGCTACACCTTC.